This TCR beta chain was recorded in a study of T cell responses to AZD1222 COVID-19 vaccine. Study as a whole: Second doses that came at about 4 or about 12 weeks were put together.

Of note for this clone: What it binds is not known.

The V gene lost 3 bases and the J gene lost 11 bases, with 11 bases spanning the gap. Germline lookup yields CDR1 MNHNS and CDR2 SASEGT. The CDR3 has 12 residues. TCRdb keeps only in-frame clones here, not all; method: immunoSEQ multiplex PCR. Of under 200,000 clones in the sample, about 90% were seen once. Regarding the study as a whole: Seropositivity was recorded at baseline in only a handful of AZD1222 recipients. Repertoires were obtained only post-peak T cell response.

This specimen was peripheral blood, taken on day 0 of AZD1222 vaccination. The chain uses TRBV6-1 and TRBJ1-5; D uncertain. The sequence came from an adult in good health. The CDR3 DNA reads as TGTGCCAGCAGTGAGGGGTGGGAAGCCCAGCATTTT. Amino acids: CASSEGWEAQHF.